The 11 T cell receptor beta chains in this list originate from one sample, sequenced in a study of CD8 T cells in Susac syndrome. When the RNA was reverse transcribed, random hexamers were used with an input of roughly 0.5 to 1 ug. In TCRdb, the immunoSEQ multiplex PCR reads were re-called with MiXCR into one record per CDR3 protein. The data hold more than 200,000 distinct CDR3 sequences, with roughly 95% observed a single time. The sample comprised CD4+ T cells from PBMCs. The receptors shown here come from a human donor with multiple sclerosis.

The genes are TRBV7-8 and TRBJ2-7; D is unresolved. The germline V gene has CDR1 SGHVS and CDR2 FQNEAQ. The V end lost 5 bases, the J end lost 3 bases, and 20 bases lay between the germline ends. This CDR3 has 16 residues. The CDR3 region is CASSPGRLIRYYEQYV. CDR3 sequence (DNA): TGTGCCAGCAGCCCCGGCCGCCTTATTCGATACTACGAGCAGTACGTC.

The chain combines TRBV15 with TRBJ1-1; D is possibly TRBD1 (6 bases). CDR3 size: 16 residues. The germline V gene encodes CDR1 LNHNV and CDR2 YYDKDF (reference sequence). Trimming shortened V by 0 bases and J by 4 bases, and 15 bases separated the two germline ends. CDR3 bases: TGTGCCACCAGCAGAGAGGTTGCGGGGGCGGGCACTGAAGCTTTCTTT. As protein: CATSREVAGAGTEAFF.

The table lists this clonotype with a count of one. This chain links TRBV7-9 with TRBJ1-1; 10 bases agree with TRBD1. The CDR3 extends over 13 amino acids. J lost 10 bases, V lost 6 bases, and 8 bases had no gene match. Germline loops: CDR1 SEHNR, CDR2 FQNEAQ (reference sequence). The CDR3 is CASRPTGGEVAFF. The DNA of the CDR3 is TGTGCCAGCAGACCGACAGGGGGCGAGGTAGCTTTCTTT.

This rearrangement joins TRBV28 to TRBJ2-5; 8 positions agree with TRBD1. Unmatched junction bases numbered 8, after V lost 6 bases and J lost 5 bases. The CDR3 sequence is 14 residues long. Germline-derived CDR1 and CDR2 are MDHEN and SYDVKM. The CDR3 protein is CASRAGGVWETQYF. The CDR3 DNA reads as TGTGCCAGCAGAGCAGGGGGCGTATGGGAGACCCAGTACTTC.

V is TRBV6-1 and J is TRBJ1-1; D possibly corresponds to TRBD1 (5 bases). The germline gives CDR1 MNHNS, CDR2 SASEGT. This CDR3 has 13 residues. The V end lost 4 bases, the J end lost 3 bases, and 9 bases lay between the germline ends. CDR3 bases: TGTGCCAGCAGTGCCGGGGACCACACTGAAGCTTTCTTT. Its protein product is CASSAGDHTEAFF.

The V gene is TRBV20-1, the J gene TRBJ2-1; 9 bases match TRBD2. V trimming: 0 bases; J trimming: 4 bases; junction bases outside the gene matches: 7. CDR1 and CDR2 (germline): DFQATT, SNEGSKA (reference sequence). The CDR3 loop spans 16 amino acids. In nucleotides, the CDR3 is TGCAGTGCTAGAGATCTTGGGCTAGCGGGGTACAATGAGCAGTTCTTC. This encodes CSARDLGLAGYNEQFF.

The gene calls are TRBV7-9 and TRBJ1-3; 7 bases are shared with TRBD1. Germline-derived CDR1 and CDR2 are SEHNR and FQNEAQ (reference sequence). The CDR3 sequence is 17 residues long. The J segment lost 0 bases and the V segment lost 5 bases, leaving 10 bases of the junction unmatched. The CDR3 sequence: CASSPLTGPFSGNTIYF. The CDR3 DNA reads TGTGCCAGCAGCCCCTTGACAGGGCCCTTCTCTGGAAACACCATATATTTT.

The CDR3 protein is CAWSRGRDTEAFF. CDR3 sequence (DNA): TGTGCCTGGAGTAGGGGGCGTGACACTGAAGCTTTCTTT. The chain has TRBV30 and TRBJ1-1, with 7 bases fitting TRBD1. Germline V CDR1 and CDR2: GTSNPN, SVGIG (reference sequence). The CDR3 is 13 residues long. The V segment lost 2 bases and the J segment 3 bases; nucleotides outside the gene matches: 3.

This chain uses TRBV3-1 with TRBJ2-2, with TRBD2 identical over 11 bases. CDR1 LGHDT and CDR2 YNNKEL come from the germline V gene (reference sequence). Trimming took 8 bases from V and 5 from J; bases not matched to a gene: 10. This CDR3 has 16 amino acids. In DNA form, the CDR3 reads TGTGCCAGCCACAGTAGCGGGAGGGCCGGAACCGGGGAGCTGTTTTTT. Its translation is CASHSSGRAGTGELFF.

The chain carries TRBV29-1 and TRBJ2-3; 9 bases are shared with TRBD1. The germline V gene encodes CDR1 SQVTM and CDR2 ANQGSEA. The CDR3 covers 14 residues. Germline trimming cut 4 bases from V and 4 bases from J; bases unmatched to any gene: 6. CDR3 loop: CSVGRTGVPDTQYF. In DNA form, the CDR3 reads TGCAGCGTTGGAAGGACAGGGGTGCCAGATACGCAGTATTTT.

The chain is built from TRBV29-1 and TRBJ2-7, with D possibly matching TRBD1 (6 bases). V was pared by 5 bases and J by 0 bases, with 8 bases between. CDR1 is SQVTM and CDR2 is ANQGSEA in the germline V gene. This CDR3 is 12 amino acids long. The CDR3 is CSVLGGSYEQYF. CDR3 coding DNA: TGCAGCGTTCTAGGGGGCTCCTACGAGCAGTACTTC.